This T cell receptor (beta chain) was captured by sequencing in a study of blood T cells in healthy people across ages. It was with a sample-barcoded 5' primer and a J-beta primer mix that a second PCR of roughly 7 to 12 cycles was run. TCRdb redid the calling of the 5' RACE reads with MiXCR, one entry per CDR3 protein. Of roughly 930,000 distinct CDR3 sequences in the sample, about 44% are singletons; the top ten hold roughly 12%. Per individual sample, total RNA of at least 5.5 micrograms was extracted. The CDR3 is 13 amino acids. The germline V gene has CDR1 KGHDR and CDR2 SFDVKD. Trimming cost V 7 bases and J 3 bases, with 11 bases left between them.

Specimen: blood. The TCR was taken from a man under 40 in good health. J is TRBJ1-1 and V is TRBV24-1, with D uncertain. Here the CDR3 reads CATRNTGDTEAFF. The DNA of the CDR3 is TGTGCCACCAGGAACACTGGGGACACTGAAGCTTTCTTT.